This TCR beta chain was sequenced for a study of T cells in Graves' hyperthyroidism and ophthalmopathy (dated by TCRdb to the late 2010s). As for the study more broadly: A discovery cohort of about 96 patients, roughly 45 with Graves' ophthalmopathy and 55 to 60 with stable Graves' hyperthyroidism, was used to find distinguishing TCR V-J signatures. Prospective prediction of ophthalmopathy was tested in an independent validation cohort consisting of roughly 20 hyperthyroidism patients and more than 15 patients who later progressed to ophthalmopathy. The approximately 90 discovery patients were randomly split 7:3 into training and test sets. In over five Graves' hyperthyroidism patients, the study also compared T-cell repertoires from thyroid tissue with T-cell repertoires from blood. After blood sampling, hyperthyroidism patients were treated with methimazole at a starting dose of 30 mg daily, and ophthalmopathy patients were treated with high-dose intravenous methylprednisolone. According to the paper, TCR Vbeta CDR3 sequencing was carried out on some 130 peripheral blood samples, which came from more than 40 ophthalmopathy, around 74 hyperthyroidism and approximately 17 progressor patients. General study outcomes and caveats: Most expanded thyroid clonotypes (frequency above 0.001) were also detected in blood, a finding suggesting that blood repertoires may reflect thyroid immune responses. No statistical method was used to set the sample size in advance, and investigators knew the group allocation. A 13 V-J signature model separated ophthalmopathy from stable hyperthyroidism, with approximately 87% sensitivity and roughly 84% specificity in cross-validation and 80%/75% in testing. In validation, the model predicted progression to ophthalmopathy a median of about 6.5 months before onset, with around 70% sensitivity and roughly 72% specificity.

A patient counted as having stable Graves' hyperthyroidism if no progression to ophthalmopathy occurred over 18 months of follow-up. Hyperthyroidism patients were newly diagnosed, with disease duration under 2 months, and aged 18 to 65 years. Any patient with an uncontrolled infection, another autoimmune disease, pregnancy or lactation was excluded. Diagnoses relied on clinical symptoms, serum thyroxine and TRAb, thyroid ultrasound and orbital computed tomography. Total RNA was extracted with Trizol reagent, and quality was checked on an Agilent 2100 Bioanalyzer. The TCR beta CDR3 regions were amplified from RNA transcripts. For the first round of RT-PCR on the TCR CDR3, the HTBI primer set was used together with the Qiagen OneStep RT-PCR kit. Libraries were constructed in a second round of multiplex PCR, after which size selection and purification were carried out. Sequencing of the libraries was done on an Illumina HiSeq2000 using paired-end 100 bp reads. The study's processing was this. SOAPnuke was used to process the raw data, throwing out any read that contained adapters or uncalled bases, had a mean Phred below 15, or lacked an exact constant-primer or identifier match. High-quality paired reads were merged using COPE v1.2.5, and each unique nucleotide sequence was defined as a clonotype. Clonotypes were aligned to IMGT TRBV, TRBD and TRBJ reference segments using MiTCR v1.1. Analysis was restricted to V-J combinations with a frequency above 0.0001, which covered about 99% of repertoires. The TCS score was defined as F50 (clonal expansion) divided by E x V (chaos), with BLOSUM62-based TCRdist calculated between CDR3 peptides within each V-J. Welch's t-statistics and random forest reduced several hundred V-J features to about 13, which were used in a naive Bayes classifier (R e1071). TCRdb reprocessing: public reads trimmed at Q25 with fastp, clones called with MiXCR, in-frame beta chains kept. Entries are consolidated by CDR3 protein sequence, retaining the most common genes and DNA. TCRdb assigned the V and J calls; the authors' analysis was not used. The sample records just over 550,000 distinct CDR3 sequences, around 46% of which are singletons. Together, the top ten hold about 7.9% of the sample.

As to this clonotype: No antigen is known for it. Per-nucleotide qualities are absent, and no much larger clonotype sits a single base away.

Sample: peripheral blood or thyroid tissue (not recorded which). This TCR derives from a woman aged 18-29 years with Graves' hyperthyroidism. Donor details come from another sample of the same person, matched by shared clones.

CDR3 region: CASSQDPGLLNTEAFF. At the DNA level, the sequence is TGTGCCAGCAGCCAAGATCCGGGACTCTTGAACACTGAAGCTTTCTTT. The V and J segments used are TRBV4-2 and TRBJ1-1; TRBD1 is possibly the D segment (5 matching bases). Relative to germline, V is 0 bases shorter and J is 0 bases shorter, with 11 bases between their ends. Looking up the germline V gene yields CDR1 LGHNA and CDR2 YNFKEQ. Reading from cysteine to phenylalanine, the CDR3 counts 16 amino acids. Solely the CDR3 DNA is kept, with 48 bases framed from the first base.